The text below deals with one T cell receptor (beta chain). Antigen unknown. These data belong to a study of STAT5B mutations in CD4+ large granular lymphocyte leukemia. Overall study results and limits: No patients shared main leukemic clonotypes, though 20% to 25% appeared at low frequency elsewhere.

V gave up 6 bases and J gave up 8 bases, with 7 bases separating them. CDR1 is SNHLY and CDR2 is FYNNEI in the germline V gene. The CDR3 consists of 10 residues. TCRdb's table, derived via immunoSEQ multiplex PCR, lists solely in-frame clones and lacks some. Seen here are approximately 4,400 clones, 80% observed once, and the top ten hold 8% to 9%. The origin of this receptor is a man between 65 and 85 years old with CD4+ T-cell large granular lymphocyte leukemia. Sequencing was done on a sample of PBMCs. The chain recombines TRBV2 with TRBJ1-2; D gene uncertain. The CDR3 sequence is CASRREGYTF. The CDR3 DNA is TGTGCCAGCAGGCGGGAAGGCTACACCTTC.